What follows is one T cell receptor beta chain and its context. With 11 bases clipped from V and 4 bases from J, the junction kept 7 bases outside the gene matches. Per germline, CDR1 SNHLY and CDR2 FYNNEI. This CDR3 is built from 13 residues. The data derive from a study of blood T cell repertoires in COVID-19. Whole-study context: The United States, Italy and Spain were the sources of the acute and convalescent COVID-19 samples.

Authors' methods: Amplification with reference gene primers provided the estimates of nucleated cell counts. Libraries were prepared by immunoSEQ multiplex PCR; TCRdb keeps only in-frame clonotypes and omits some of them. That table supplies the V and J calls and clone size; D and trimming were determined from the DNA. The repertoire includes approximately 230,000 clones, over 75% of them detected once, and around a sixth sits in the top ten. Participants' own reports of clinical history determined their cohort assignment. This TCR came from a young man who had recovered from COVID-19. The sample consisted of PBMCs or T cells enriched from blood (not recorded which). This sequence joins TRBV2 and TRBJ1-2; 10 nucleotides match TRBD1. The CDR3 nucleotides are TGTGCCGGGACAGGGGAGGTGACCTATGGCTACACCTTC. Amino acids: CAGTGEVTYGYTF.